These 3 T cell receptor beta chains came from one sample sequenced in a study of T cells in Graves' hyperthyroidism and ophthalmopathy. Amplified regions were TCR beta CDR3 sequences from RNA transcripts. TCR CDR3 regions were first amplified by RT-PCR with HTBI primers. MiXCR, run by TCRdb on the multiplex PCR reads, gives a single entry per CDR3 protein. The data hold a few hundred thousand distinct CDR3 sequences, with 20% to 25% observed a single time. The material sequenced was blood. Receptor source: a man aged 45-60 years with Graves' hyperthyroidism.

This clonotype was picked up a small number of times. The chain is built from TRBV9 and TRBJ1-6; tentative D call: TRBD1 (5 bases). Germline loops: CDR1 SGDLS, CDR2 YYNGEE. The CDR3 loop spans 14 amino acids. V was cut by 0 bases and J by 13 bases, with 14 bases left in between. The CDR3 protein is CASSVGPGPEPLHF. As DNA, the CDR3 is TGTGCCAGCAGCGTAGGGCCGGGGCCCGAGCCCCTCCACTTT.

CDR3 protein: CASRSTWAGGRDTQYF. Written as DNA, the CDR3 is TGTGCCAGCAGATCTACTTGGGCGGGAGGGCGAGATACGCAGTATTTT. The gene calls are TRBV12-3 or TRBV12-4 and TRBJ2-3; the match to TRBD2 covers 9 bases. The CDR3 loop spans 16 amino acids. V lost 6 bases and J lost 5; bases outside the gene matches: 12.

The chain recombines TRBV11-2 with TRBJ2-7; 11 bases line up with TRBD2. This CDR3 region has 19 residues. CDR1 is SGHAT, CDR2 FQNNGV, per germline. With 3 bases clipped from V and 0 bases from J, the junction kept 13 bases outside the gene matches. CDR3 residues: CASSFPLGSGREGSYEQYF. In nucleotides, the CDR3 is TGTGCCAGCAGCTTCCCCCTGGGTAGCGGGAGGGAGGGCTCCTACGAGCAGTACTTC.